These 8 T cell receptor beta chains share one sample of origin, sequenced in a study of shared clonotypes between healthy human individuals. TCRdb's copy holds only in-frame clones and misses some; the assay was immunoSEQ multiplex PCR. The sample carries some 2.4 million clones, approximately 94% recorded once. Specimen: naive CD4+ T cells from PBMCs. Subset indicated: CD45RA+ positively selected. The receptors come from a man aged 18 to 29 in good health. Some clones in this sample may be carry-over from other donors' samples.

This chain uses TRBV28 with TRBJ2-1; D gene uncertain. Germline CDR1 is MDHEN and CDR2 is SYDVKM. CDR3 size: 13 residues. The V end was cut by 6 bases, the J end by 6 bases, with 12 bases between. CDR3 in amino acids: CASSPTSLNEQFF. DNA of the CDR3: TGTGCCAGCAGCCCCACGAGTCTCAATGAGCAGTTCTTC. Full variable domain (rest looked up from reference TRBV28 and TRBJ2-1): DVKVTQSSRYLVKRTGEKVFLECVQDMDHENMFWYRQDPGLGLRLIYFSYDVKMKEKGDIPEGYSVSREKKERFSLILESASTNQTSMYLCASSPTSLNEQFFGPGTRLTVL.

The chain is built from TRBV5-1 and TRBJ2-1; 7 positions agree with TRBD2. The CDR3 has 13 residues. Per germline, CDR1 SGHRS and CDR2 YFSETQ. Trimming removed 9 bases from V and 7 bases from J; junction bases left unmatched: 10. CDR3 residues: CATRREPGNEQFF. Here the CDR3 DNA reads TGCGCCACCCGGCGGGAGCCCGGGAATGAGCAGTTCTTC.

V and J are TRBV19 and TRBJ1-2, with D maybe TRBD1 (5 bases). V was pared by 1 base and J by 8 bases, with 14 bases between. This CDR3 spans 14 amino acids. Looked up from germline, CDR1 is LNHDA and CDR2 is SQIVND (reference sequence). DNA of the CDR3: TGTGCCAGTAGTATAGTAGGGGCAGGACGGGGCTACACCTTC. It encodes CASSIVGAGRGYTF.

The chain carries TRBV7-3 and TRBJ1-6; possibly TRBD1 for D (6 bases). The germline V gene encodes CDR1 SGHTA and CDR2 FQGTGA. The length of the CDR3 is 15 residues. With 2 bases removed from V and 7 bases from J, the gap between germline ends came to 12 bases. In DNA, the CDR3 is TGTGCCAGCAGCTTAGAGGGGGGAAGGAATTCACCCCTCCACTTT. It translates to CASSLEGGRNSPLHF. The full variable domain, rest sourced from reference TRBV7-3 and TRBJ1-6, is GAGVSQTPSNKVTEKGKYVELRCDPISGHTALYWYRQSLGQGPEFLIYFQGTGAADDSGLPNDRFFAVRPEGSVSTLKIQRTERGDSAVYLCASSLEGGRNSPLHFGNGTRLTVT.

The gene calls are TRBV28 and TRBJ2-3; 7 nucleotides line up with TRBD2. The CDR3 spans 13 residues. Germline CDR1 reads MDHEN; CDR2 reads SYDVKM. Trimming cost V 11 bases and J 3 bases; bases outside gene matches: 8. CDR3 nucleotide sequence: TGTGCCGCGAGCGGGACCCAGACAGATACGCAGTATTTT. Its translation is CAASGTQTDTQYF. The variable domain in full, with the rest retrieved from reference TRBV28 and TRBJ2-3, is DVKVTQSSRYLVKRTGEKVFLECVQDMDHENMFWYRQDPGLGLRLIYFSYDVKMKEKGDIPEGYSVSREKKERFSLILESASTNQTSMYLCAASGTQTDTQYFGPGTRLTVL.

V gene TRBV6-5 combines with J gene TRBJ2-4; D unclear. V lost 5 bases, J lost 0 bases, and 11 bases lay in between. Germline assignment: CDR1 MNHEY and CDR2 SVGAGI. The CDR3 extends over 15 amino acids. The CDR3 loop reads CASSPVRLAKNIQYF. DNA for the CDR3: TGTGCCAGCAGTCCAGTCCGGCTAGCCAAAAACATTCAGTACTTC.

The chain combines TRBV5-1 with TRBJ2-2; 8 nucleotides align to TRBD2. The CDR3 has 16 residues. The trim removed 7 bases at V and 4 bases at J, leaving 12 bases unmatched. Germline CDR1 and CDR2: SGHRS and YFSETQ. CDR3 sequence reads: CASAEGAGDSTGELFF. DNA for the CDR3: TGCGCCAGCGCCGAGGGAGCGGGAGATAGCACCGGGGAGCTGTTTTTT. The full variable domain, in which reference TRBV5-1 and TRBJ2-2 provide the parts outside the CDR3, is KAGVTQTPRYLIKTRGQQVTLSCSPISGHRSVSWYQQTPGQGLQFLFEYFSETQRNKGNFPGRFSGRQFSNSRSEMNVSTLELGDSALYLCASAEGAGDSTGELFFGEGSRLTVL.

The chain carries TRBV5-4 and TRBJ2-3; D is undetermined. Germline CDR1 is SGHNT and CDR2 is YYREEE (reference sequence). The CDR3 covers 14 residues. V was cut by 0 bases and J by 3 bases, with 8 bases left in between. This CDR3 reads CASSLGLITDTQYF. The CDR3 DNA reads as TGTGCCAGCAGCTTGGGCCTAATAACAGATACGCAGTATTTT.